These 22 T cell receptor beta chains originate from one sample sequenced in a study of blood T cell repertoires in COVID-19. Assay: immunoSEQ multiplex PCR; the TCRdb copy retains only in-frame clones and omits some. The data hold about 180,000 clones, with roughly 88% observed a single time. Sequencing was performed on peripheral blood. These receptors originate from a woman aged 40 to 50 with COVID-19, enrolled during active disease.

V usage is TRBV25-1 and J usage is TRBJ1-2; D might be TRBD1 (5 bases). The V gene's germline CDR1 is MGHDK and CDR2 SYGVNS. The CDR3 covers 13 residues. With 4 bases removed from V and 4 bases from J, the gap between germline ends came to 10 bases. The CDR3 sequence: CASSGPTAYGYTF. CDR3 sequence (DNA): TGTGCCAGCAGTGGCCCGACAGCCTATGGCTACACCTTC.

In this sample, this clone turned up once. The chain combines TRBV2 with TRBJ2-1, with TRBD1 identical over 7 bases. The CDR3 length is 13 residues. Germline CDR1 and CDR2: SNHLY and FYNNEI. V trimming: 6 bases; J trimming: 4 bases; junction bases outside the gene matches: 3. DNA for the CDR3: TGTGCCAGCAGCCGGGACAGTTACAATGAGCAGTTCTTC. Translated, it gives CASSRDSYNEQFF.

The chain carries TRBV15 and TRBJ1-2; D is undetermined. V was trimmed by 2 bases and J by 8 bases, leaving 15 bases between them. Germline V gene sequence: CDR1 LNHNV, CDR2 YYDKDF (reference sequence). The CDR3 length is 14 residues. DNA for the CDR3: TGTGCCACCAGCAGACACCAACAGACCGGCGGCTACACCTTC. Residues: CATSRHQQTGGYTF.

V and J are TRBV27 and TRBJ1-1, with 8 bases that match TRBD1. The germline V gene encodes CDR1 MNHEY and CDR2 SMNVEV (reference sequence). The CDR3 runs to 13 residues. Trimming cost V 2 bases and J 5 bases; bases outside gene matches: 1. In nucleotides, the CDR3 is TGTGCCAGCAGTTTAACAGGGGGAACTGAAGCTTTCTTT. It encodes CASSLTGGTEAFF.

The chain uses TRBV5-1 and TRBJ1-1, with D perhaps matching TRBD1 (6 bases). V dropped 3 bases and J dropped 1 base, with 13 bases sitting between them. The V gene's germline CDR1 is SGHRS and CDR2 YFSETQ. CDR3 size: 15 residues. CDR3 amino acids: CASSSPGGRNTEAFF. The CDR3 nucleotides are TGCGCCAGCAGCTCCCCGGGGGGCAGGAACACTGAAGCTTTCTTT.

The V and J genes are TRBV3-1 (or the pseudogene TRBV3-2) and TRBJ1-2; maybe TRBD1 (6 bases). The CDR3 is 17 amino acids. Trimming left V 0 bases short and J 5 bases short, with 19 bases between. Germline CDR1 and CDR2: LGHDT and YNNKEL (reference sequence). CDR3 in amino acids: CASSQEVKGDLRYGYTF. The DNA of the CDR3 is TGTGCCAGCAGCCAAGAAGTCAAGGGGGACCTTCGGTATGGCTACACCTTC.

V is TRBV18 and J is TRBJ1-5, with a possible D match to TRBD1 (5 bases). The CDR3 runs 13 residues. Trimming shortened V by 6 bases and J by 4 bases, and 10 bases separated the two germline ends. Germline V lookup: CDR1 KGHSH, CDR2 LQKENI. In DNA, the CDR3 is TGTGCCAGCTCCGTTGACAGTAATCAGCCCCAGCATTTT. Translated, it gives CASSVDSNQPQHF. The whole variable domain, filled in from reference TRBV18 and TRBJ1-5, reads NAGVMQNPRHLVRRRGQEARLRCSPMKGHSHVYWYRQLPEEGLKFMVYLQKENIIDESGMPKERFSAEFPKEGPSILRIQQVVRGDSAAYFCASSVDSNQPQHFGDGTRLSIL.

This clone was detected a few times. The rearrangement links TRBV6-5 to TRBJ1-1, with D possibly matching TRBD1 (5 bases). Germline CDR1 MNHEY, CDR2 SVGAGI. V lost 5 bases and J lost 1, with 14 bases in between. The CDR3 has 15 amino acids. CDR3 DNA sequence: TGTGCCAGCAGTCCTGGGGGGGGAGGGAACACTGAAGCTTTCTTT. Residues: CASSPGGGGNTEAFF.

V is TRBV6-5 and J is TRBJ2-7; D is unresolved. Trimming stripped 6 bases from V and 3 bases from J, with 6 bases between. The CDR3 sequence is 11 residues long. Per germline, CDR1 MNHEY and CDR2 SVGAGI. The CDR3 here is CASRSLYEQYF. CDR3 bases: TGTGCCAGCAGGAGCCTCTACGAGCAGTACTTC.

This chain connects TRBV28 to TRBJ2-7; no reliable D call. The germline V gene has CDR1 MDHEN and CDR2 SYDVKM. CDR3 length: 12 residues. V dropped 8 bases and J dropped 0 bases, with 8 bases sitting between them. CDR3 nucleotide sequence: TGTGCCAGCCAACCTAGCTCCTACGAGCAGTACTTC. Translation gives CASQPSSYEQYF. Using reference TRBV28 and TRBJ2-7 for the parts outside the CDR3, the full variable domain is DVKVTQSSRYLVKRTGEKVFLECVQDMDHENMFWYRQDPGLGLRLIYFSYDVKMKEKGDIPEGYSVSREKKERFSLILESASTNQTSMYLCASQPSSYEQYFGPGTRLTVT.

The V gene is TRBV3-1 (or the pseudogene TRBV3-2), the J gene TRBJ2-7; 7 bases map to TRBD1. Germline CDR1 reads LGHDT; CDR2 reads YNNKEL (reference sequence). V shed 3 bases, J shed 1 base, and the junction held 3 bases outside the gene matches. The CDR3 contains 14 residues. CDR3 coding DNA: TGTGCCAGCAGCCACTCGACAGGGTCCTACGAGCAGTACTTC. It specifies CASSHSTGSYEQYF.

The chain recombines TRBV14 with TRBJ1-6; TRBD1 agrees at 7 bases. The germline CDR1 and CDR2 sequences are SGHDN and FVKESK. Trimming took 0 bases from V and 4 from J; bases not matched to a gene: 9. The CDR3 extends over 18 amino acids. The DNA of the CDR3 is TGTGCCAGCAGCCAAGATCCTAGGGGGCTGGTATATAATTCACCCCTCCACTTT. It is translated as CASSQDPRGLVYNSPLHF.

This clone was detected only a few times. The chain recombines TRBV29-1 with TRBJ2-1; D is ambiguous. Trimming stripped 4 bases from V and 3 bases from J, with 7 bases between. This CDR3 has 12 residues. CDR1 and CDR2 (germline): SQVTM, ANQGSEA. CDR3 sequence: CSVGGYYNEQFF. The CDR3 DNA follows: TGCAGCGTTGGCGGCTACTACAATGAGCAGTTCTTC.

The rearrangement joins TRBV25-1 to TRBJ1-6; D remains ambiguous. The CDR3 extends over 13 amino acids. Per germline, CDR1 MGHDK and CDR2 SYGVNS. V lost 2 bases and J 7 bases, leaving 6 bases between the germline ends. The CDR3 is CASSELANSPLHF. The CDR3 nucleotides are TGTGCCAGCAGTGAACTGGCCAATTCACCCCTCCACTTT.

The chain carries TRBV29-1 and TRBJ2-2; TRBD1 matches 7 bases. The CDR3 runs to 14 residues. Looked up from germline, CDR1 is SQVTM and CDR2 is ANQGSEA. Here the CDR3 DNA reads TGCAGTGTAGGACAGGCGATTAACACCGGGGAGCTGTTTTTT. Translating gives CSVGQAINTGELFF.

This clone was picked up a small number of times. The rearrangement uses TRBV2 and TRBJ1-6; no definite D call. Trimming shortened V by 3 bases and J by 1 base, and 10 bases separated the two germline ends. The CDR3 is 16 residues long. Germline assignment: CDR1 SNHLY and CDR2 FYNNEI. Here the CDR3 DNA reads TGTGCCAGCAGTGAGATAGGGAGGTCCTATAATTCACCCCTCCACTTT. Its translation is CASSEIGRSYNSPLHF. Using reference TRBV2 and TRBJ1-6 for the parts outside the CDR3, the full variable domain is EPEVTQTPSHQVTQMGQEVILRCVPISNHLYFYWYRQILGQKVEFLVSFYNNEISEKSEIFDDQFSVERPDGSNFTLKIRSTKLEDSAMYFCASSEIGRSYNSPLHFGNGTRLTVT.

CDR3 protein: CASSSSGTAIYEQYF. The CDR3 DNA follows: TGTGCCAGCAGTTCCTCGGGGACAGCCATCTACGAGCAGTACTTC. V gene TRBV28 combines with J gene TRBJ2-7; the match to TRBD1 covers 7 bases. CDR1 is MDHEN and CDR2 is SYDVKM in the germline V gene. The CDR3 has 15 amino acids. Trimming took 4 bases from V and 3 from J; bases not matched to a gene: 9.

V is TRBV7-6 and J is TRBJ1-6, with a possible D match to TRBD1 (6 bases). The V gene's germline CDR1 is SGHVS and CDR2 FNYEAQ. The V end was cut by 4 bases, the J end by 7 bases, with 8 bases between. CDR3 size: 13 residues. This CDR3 is CASSSTGNSPLHF. The CDR3 DNA reads as TGTGCCAGCAGCTCTACAGGGAATTCACCCCTCCACTTT. The complete variable domain, with remaining parts taken from reference TRBV7-6 and TRBJ1-6, reads GAGVSQSPRYKVTKRGQDVALRCDPISGHVSLYWYRQALGQGPEFLTYFNYEAQQDKSGLPNDRFSAERPEGSISTLTIQRTEQRDSAMYRCASSSTGNSPLHFGNGTRLTVT.

V and J are TRBV5-1 and TRBJ1-6, with D perhaps matching TRBD1 (6 bases). Trimming left V 0 bases short and J 6 bases short, with 16 bases between. Germline V gene data show CDR1 as SGHRS and CDR2 as YFSETQ. This CDR3 is 17 amino acids long. DNA of the CDR3: TGCGCCAGCAGCTTGGGTTTGTCAGGGGCCGGTAATTCACCCCTCCACTTT. Translating it yields CASSLGLSGAGNSPLHF.

CDR3 loop: CASSLWTGYGYTF. CDR3 sequence (DNA): TGTGCCAGCAGTTTATGGACAGGGTATGGCTACACCTTC. This chain links TRBV12-3 or TRBV12-4 with TRBJ1-2, with 8 bases matching TRBD1. The trim removed 2 bases at V and 5 bases at J, leaving 1 base unmatched. This CDR3 has 13 amino acids.

V is TRBV28 and J is TRBJ1-4; D call uncertain. Germline V gene data show CDR1 as MDHEN and CDR2 as SYDVKM. The ends were cut back, 1 base at V and 10 bases at J, with 7 bases in the middle. This CDR3 contains 12 residues. The CDR3 region is CASSLLNGKLFF. In nucleotides, the CDR3 is TGTGCCAGCAGTTTATTGAACGGAAAACTGTTTTTT.

The chain links TRBV27 to TRBJ1-6; D gene ambiguous. The V end lost 10 bases, the J end lost 10 bases, and 17 bases lay between the germline ends. Germline V gives CDR1 MNHEY, CDR2 SMNVEV (reference sequence). The CDR3 has 13 amino acids. The CDR3: CATHPGGQSPLHF. The CDR3 coding sequence is TGTGCCACCCACCCGGGAGGGCAATCACCCCTCCACTTT.